These 2 T cell receptor beta chains came from one sample sequenced in a study of cytomegalovirus exposure and HLA in healthy donors. A multiplex PCR was run with 60 Vbeta primers and 13 Jbeta primers. Repertoires were generated with immunoSEQ multiplex PCR, while TCRdb's copy carries only in-frame clones and drops some. Seen here are under 150,000 clones, 60% to 85% observed once, and the top ten hold just under 6.5%. Source material: PBMCs. The receptor set was obtained from a woman between 35 and 50 years old in good health and CMV-seronegative.

J is TRBJ2-3 and V is TRBV6-6; 11 bases map to TRBD2. The CDR3 runs to 16 residues. Germline V lookup: CDR1 MNHNY, CDR2 SVGAGI (reference sequence). With V trimmed by 2 bases and J by 5 bases, 6 bases remained unmatched. The CDR3 here is CASSYILAGAKDTQYF. CDR3 bases: TGTGCCAGCAGTTACATACTAGCGGGAGCTAAAGATACGCAGTATTTT.

The V gene is TRBV6-6, the J gene TRBJ2-7; 7 nucleotides align to TRBD2. The CDR3 contains 16 residues. Trimming at V came to 10 bases and at J to 0 bases, leaving 15 bases not matched to a gene. Looked up from germline, CDR1 is MNHNY and CDR2 is SVGAGI (reference sequence). This CDR3 reads CATTPASGKSSYEQYF. CDR3 coding DNA: TGTGCCACCACCCCGGCTAGCGGCAAAAGCTCCTACGAGCAGTACTTC.